Presented here are 28 T cell receptor beta chains from one specimen sequenced in a study of blood T cell repertoires in COVID-19. Profiled with immunoSEQ multiplex PCR; TCRdb holds only in-frame clones, not every one. The sample yields roughly 240,000 clones, 83% seen once. Sequenced input: PBMCs or T cells enriched from blood (not recorded which). These receptors were taken from a woman between 40 and 50 years old who had been exposed to COVID-19.

The chain has TRBV20-1 and TRBJ2-1; 9 nucleotides match TRBD2. The CDR3 extends over 15 amino acids. Per germline, CDR1 DFQATT and CDR2 SNEGSKA (reference sequence). The V gene end was trimmed by 3 bases and the J gene end by 5 bases; junction bases not matched to a gene: 8. In DNA form, the CDR3 reads TGCAGTGCTAGTGTGGCTAGCGGGGTAAACAATGAGCAGTTCTTC. Translated: CSASVASGVNNEQFF.

This clone was detected once. J is TRBJ1-1 and V is TRBV4-2; D remains unclear. Germline V CDR1 and CDR2: LGHNA, YNFKEQ. Deletions cut 4 bases from V and 1 base from J, with 16 bases between. The CDR3 spans 16 residues. CDR3 nucleotides: TGTGCCAGCAGCCCTTCTTGGGGAGTATCGAACACTGAAGCTTTCTTT. Protein sequence: CASSPSWGVSNTEAFF.

This clone was seen only a few times. The chain joins TRBV19 to TRBJ1-3, with 8 bases matching TRBD1. Per germline, CDR1 LNHDA and CDR2 SQIVND (reference sequence). The junction had 10 bases not matched to a gene; V was cut back by 9 bases and J by 0 bases. The CDR3 consists of 16 residues. Written as DNA, the CDR3 is TGTGCCAGAAGTGGCCCGGGACAGGACTCTGGAAACACCATATATTTT. The encoded protein is CARSGPGQDSGNTIYF. Supplemented by reference TRBV19 and TRBJ1-3, the full variable domain reads DGGITQSPKYLFRKEGQNVTLSCEQNLNHDAMYWYRQDPGQGLRLIYYSQIVNDFQKGDIAEGYSVSREKKESFPLTVTSAQKNPTAFYLCARSGPGQDSGNTIYFGEGSWLTVV.

This clone is a singleton in its sample. The gene calls are TRBV27 and TRBJ2-2; 7 positions agree with TRBD1. The length of the CDR3 is 15 residues. Germline V gives CDR1 MNHEY, CDR2 SMNVEV (reference sequence). V shed 2 bases and J 7 bases; nucleotides not matched to a gene: 7. The CDR3 sequence is CASSLGGRGSGELFF. The CDR3, as DNA: TGTGCCAGCAGTTTAGGGGGCAGGGGGAGCGGGGAGCTGTTTTTT.

The CDR3 DNA follows: TGTGCCAGCAGCTTGGCCTCCCGGGGGGTCGGGGGTGAAGCTTTCTTT. Its translation is CASSLASRGVGGEAFF. The chain links TRBV5-5 to TRBJ1-1; D may be TRBD1 (5 bases). Germline CDR1 is SGHKS and CDR2 is YYEKEE (reference sequence). The V end was cut by 0 bases, the J end by 7 bases, with 19 bases between. The CDR3 is 16 amino acids.

The chain is built from TRBV10-3 and TRBJ1-5, with 7 bases that match TRBD1. V gave up 11 bases and J gave up 3 bases; unmatched junction bases: 7. Per the germline V gene, CDR1 is ENHRY and CDR2 is SYGVKD. The length of the CDR3 is 13 residues. CDR3 nucleotide sequence: TGTGCCTCCCAGGGGGACAACAATCAGCCCCAGCATTTT. It is translated as CASQGDNNQPQHF.

V and J are TRBV28 and TRBJ1-4; 7 bases are shared with TRBD1. The trim removed 3 bases at V and 7 bases at J, leaving 5 bases unmatched. Germline CDR1 MDHEN, CDR2 SYDVKM. CDR3 length equals 14 residues. The CDR3 nucleotides are TGTGCCAGCAGTTTGCGACAGGGACGTGAAAAACTGTTTTTT. Protein sequence: CASSLRQGREKLFF.

This chain's CDR3 is CATSGEENTGELFF. In DNA form, the CDR3 reads TGTGCCACCAGTGGGGAGGAGAACACCGGGGAGCTGTTTTTT. V gene TRBV24-1 combines with J gene TRBJ2-2; a weak D match, TRBD2 (6 bases). Deletions cut 5 bases from V and 1 base from J, with 7 bases between. The CDR3 loop spans 14 amino acids. Germline values: CDR1 KGHDR, CDR2 SFDVKD.

This chain uses TRBV19 with TRBJ1-2; D perhaps matches TRBD1 (6 bases). CDR3 length: 14 amino acids. Germline V gene data show CDR1 as LNHDA and CDR2 as SQIVND (reference sequence). Trimming took off 5 bases at V and 5 bases at J, with 15 bases between the two ends. The CDR3 spells CASSPGRGGYGYTF. CDR3 in DNA: TGTGCCAGTAGTCCCGGCAGGGGCGGTTATGGCTACACCTTC.

V is TRBV10-2 and J is TRBJ2-7; D possibly corresponds to TRBD2 (6 bases). Germline V lookup: CDR1 WSHSY, CDR2 SAAADI. The CDR3 sequence is 15 residues long. V lost 6 bases and J 6 bases, leaving 21 bases between the germline ends. CDR3 region: CASSTDAGNFIEQYF. The DNA for the CDR3 is TGCGCCAGCAGCACGGACGCGGGGAACTTTATCGAGCAGTACTTC.

The chain has TRBV7-3 and TRBJ2-1; 15 bases align to TRBD2. Germline trimming cut 5 bases from V and 8 bases from J; bases unmatched to any gene: 7. Germline V lookup: CDR1 SGHTA, CDR2 FQGTGA. CDR3 size: 16 residues. The CDR3 coding sequence is TGTGCCAGCAGCACCAGGACTAGCGGGGGGGCCGATGAGCAGTTCTTC. Translation: CASSTRTSGGADEQFF.

This sequence joins TRBV10-3 and TRBJ1-5; TRBD1 agrees at 9 bases. The CDR3 has 16 residues. J lost 6 bases, V lost 2 bases, and 8 bases had no gene match. CDR1 and CDR2 (germline): ENHRY, SYGVKD. The CDR3, as DNA: TGTGCCATCAGTGAGGGACAGGGGTCTGTGGTTCAGCCCCAGCATTTT. Amino acid sequence: CAISEGQGSVVQPQHF.

V is TRBV27 and J is TRBJ1-1; no reliable D call. The CDR3 loop spans 13 amino acids. V was clipped by 0 bases and J by 11 bases, with 13 bases between them. Germline V gene lookup returns CDR1 MNHEY and CDR2 SMNVEV (reference sequence). CDR3 region: CASSLSWGGEAFF. The CDR3 region has the DNA TGTGCCAGCAGTTTATCCTGGGGAGGTGAGGCTTTCTTT.

This clone was observed once. The rearrangement joins TRBV5-1 to TRBJ1-4; tentatively, D is TRBD1 (5 bases). V was clipped by 7 bases and J by 10 bases, with 17 bases between them. Germline CDR1 and CDR2: SGHRS and YFSETQ. CDR3 length: 13 amino acids. CDR3 region: CASAGTGPGKLFF. As DNA, the CDR3 is TGCGCCAGCGCAGGGACTGGGCCCGGAAAACTGTTTTTT.

The V gene is TRBV11-3, the J gene TRBJ2-7; TRBD1 agrees at 12 bases. The CDR3 is made up of 15 amino acids. Germline CDR1 reads SGHNT; CDR2 reads YENEEA. Trimming took 3 bases from V and 6 from J; bases not matched to a gene: 6. The DNA for the CDR3 is TGTGCCAGCAGCTTGACCGGGACAGGGGGCAGCGAGCAGTACTTC. Translation gives CASSLTGTGGSEQYF. Combining the CDR3 with reference TRBV11-3 and TRBJ2-7 gives the whole variable domain EAGVVQSPRYKIIEKKQPVAFWCNPISGHNTLYWYLQNLGQGPELLIRYENEEAVDDSQLPKDRFSAERLKGVDSTLKIQPAELGDSAVYLCASSLTGTGGSEQYFGPGTRLTVT.

This sequence joins TRBV5-4 and TRBJ2-2, with TRBD2 matching 8 bases. The CDR3 extends over 15 amino acids. CDR1 SGHNT and CDR2 YYREEE come from the germline V gene (reference sequence). With 6 bases clipped from V and 3 bases from J, the junction kept 7 bases outside the gene matches. The CDR3 region is CASTRGGPHTGELFF. In DNA, the CDR3 is TGTGCCAGCACCCGGGGGGGACCTCACACCGGGGAGCTGTTTTTT.

The chain combines TRBV28 with TRBJ1-6; 8 bases match TRBD1. V was clipped by 10 bases and J by 5 bases; unmatched bases: 4. CDR3 length: 13 residues. Per the germline V gene, CDR1 is MDHEN and CDR2 is SYDVKM. The CDR3 sequence is CATRQGNNSPLHF. CDR3 nucleotides: TGTGCCACCAGACAGGGGAATAATTCACCCCTCCACTTT.

The chain recombines TRBV19 with TRBJ2-5; 12 bases fit TRBD2. Per the germline V gene, CDR1 is LNHDA and CDR2 is SQIVND (reference sequence). V lost 5 bases and J lost 0; bases outside the gene matches: 10. The CDR3 has 18 amino acids. CDR3 region: CASSEGLAGTRYQETQYF. For the CDR3, the DNA is TGTGCCAGTAGTGAAGGACTAGCGGGGACGCGGTACCAAGAGACCCAGTACTTC. Full variable domain (missing parts from reference TRBV19 and TRBJ2-5): DGGITQSPKYLFRKEGQNVTLSCEQNLNHDAMYWYRQDPGQGLRLIYYSQIVNDFQKGDIAEGYSVSREKKESFPLTVTSAQKNPTAFYLCASSEGLAGTRYQETQYFGPGTRLLVL.

This sequence joins TRBV28 and TRBJ1-4, with 8 bases that match TRBD1. The CDR3 extends over 15 amino acids. Germline trimming cut 5 bases from V and 8 bases from J; bases unmatched to any gene: 10. Germline V gene data show CDR1 as MDHEN and CDR2 as SYDVKM. In nucleotides, the CDR3 is TGTGCCAGCAGTCCACTAGGCAGGGGGCTGGAAAAACTGTTTTTT. Amino acid sequence: CASSPLGRGLEKLFF.

This clone was recorded only once. The V and J genes are TRBV7-2 and TRBJ2-1; D possibly corresponds to TRBD2 (5 bases). The CDR3 loop spans 15 amino acids. V lost 1 base and J 3 bases, leaving 10 bases between the germline ends. Germline CDR1 is SGHTA and CDR2 is FQGNSA. The CDR3 bases are TGTGCCAGCAGCTTAGATGGACTTGACTACAATGAGCAGTTCTTC. Amino acid sequence: CASSLDGLDYNEQFF. The full variable domain, with the rest looked up from reference TRBV7-2 and TRBJ2-1, is GAGVSQSPSNKVTEKGKDVELRCDPISGHTALYWYRQSLGQGLEFLIYFQGNSAPDKSGLPSDRFSAERTGGSVSTLTIQRTQQEDSAVYLCASSLDGLDYNEQFFGPGTRLTVL.

This chain uses TRBV4-2 with TRBJ1-3; D is unclear. CDR3 size: 18 residues. V was clipped by 0 bases and J by 0 bases, with 15 bases between them. Germline CDR1 and CDR2: LGHNA and YNFKEQ. The CDR3 bases are TGTGCCAGCAGCCAAGAGGGCAGGCCCTTACGCTCTGGAAACACCATATATTTT. Protein: CASSQEGRPLRSGNTIYF.

The genes are TRBV3-1 (or the pseudogene TRBV3-2) and TRBJ2-7; possible D gene TRBD1, 5 bases. The ends were cut back, 4 bases at V and 6 bases at J, with 16 bases in the middle. This CDR3 contains 14 residues. CDR1 is LGHDT, CDR2 YNNKEL, per germline (reference sequence). The CDR3 sequence: CASSPNQLTGEQYF. The CDR3 nucleotides are TGTGCCAGCAGCCCCAACCAATTAACAGGCGAGCAGTACTTC.

This sequence joins TRBV5-4 and TRBJ1-2; tentatively, D is TRBD1 (6 bases). CDR1 and CDR2 from the germline V gene are SGHNT and YYREEE (reference sequence). CDR3 length: 16 amino acids. V was cut by 3 bases and J by 0 bases, with 15 bases left in between. The CDR3 loop is CASSSGTHRANYGYTF. The CDR3, as DNA: TGTGCCAGCAGCTCGGGTACCCACAGGGCTAACTATGGCTACACCTTC.

A word on this clone: Other DNA sequences in this sample translate to the same CDR3. V and J are TRBV27 and TRBJ1-5; tentative D call: TRBD1 (6 bases). Germline V CDR1 and CDR2: MNHEY, SMNVEV (reference sequence). The CDR3 totals 14 residues. Trimming pared 5 bases from V and 6 bases from J, leaving 14 bases between. CDR3: CASSPRRGGQPQHF. In nucleotides, the CDR3 is TGTGCCAGCAGTCCCCGCAGGGGTGGTCAGCCCCAGCATTTT.

The table lists this clone with a few counts. This chain joins TRBV29-1 and TRBJ1-2; D remains ambiguous. This CDR3 is built from 11 residues. Trimming removed 5 bases at V and 3 bases at J, with 7 bases between. Germline V CDR1 and CDR2: SQVTM, ANQGSEA. Written as DNA, the CDR3 is TGCAGCGTTCGGGAGGACTATGGCTACACCTTC. It codes for CSVREDYGYTF.

In this sample, this clone turned up a few times. CDR3 DNA: TGTGCCAGTAAAGAGGGGACATTTGGCAATCAGCCCCAGCATTTT. This codes for CASKEGTFGNQPQHF. The rearrangement links TRBV19 to TRBJ1-5, with D tentatively TRBD1 (6 bases). Germline values: CDR1 LNHDA, CDR2 SQIVND (reference sequence). This CDR3 is 15 amino acids long. V was clipped by 7 bases and J by 2 bases, with 15 bases between them.

This clone was counted only a few times. The chain combines TRBV5-1 with TRBJ1-1; 8 nucleotides line up with TRBD1. V trimming: 2 bases; J trimming: 1 base; junction bases outside the gene matches: 1. Germline CDR1 and CDR2: SGHRS and YFSETQ. The CDR3 runs to 14 residues. CDR3 residues: CASSFGTGNTEAFF. The CDR3 nucleotides are TGCGCCAGCAGCTTCGGGACAGGGAACACTGAAGCTTTCTTT.

Notes on this clone: One junction end does not reproduce the germline sequence, and a read error may be involved. The J gene is TRBJ2-1, the V gene TRBV7-7; 10 bases line up with TRBD2. This CDR3 is 16 amino acids long. Germline V gives CDR1 SSHAT, CDR2 FNYEAQ (reference sequence). CDR3 in DNA: TGTGCTAGCAGCTTAGGGAGCGGGGGGGCCTACAATGAGCAGTTCTTC. Its translation is CASSLGSGGAYNEQFF.